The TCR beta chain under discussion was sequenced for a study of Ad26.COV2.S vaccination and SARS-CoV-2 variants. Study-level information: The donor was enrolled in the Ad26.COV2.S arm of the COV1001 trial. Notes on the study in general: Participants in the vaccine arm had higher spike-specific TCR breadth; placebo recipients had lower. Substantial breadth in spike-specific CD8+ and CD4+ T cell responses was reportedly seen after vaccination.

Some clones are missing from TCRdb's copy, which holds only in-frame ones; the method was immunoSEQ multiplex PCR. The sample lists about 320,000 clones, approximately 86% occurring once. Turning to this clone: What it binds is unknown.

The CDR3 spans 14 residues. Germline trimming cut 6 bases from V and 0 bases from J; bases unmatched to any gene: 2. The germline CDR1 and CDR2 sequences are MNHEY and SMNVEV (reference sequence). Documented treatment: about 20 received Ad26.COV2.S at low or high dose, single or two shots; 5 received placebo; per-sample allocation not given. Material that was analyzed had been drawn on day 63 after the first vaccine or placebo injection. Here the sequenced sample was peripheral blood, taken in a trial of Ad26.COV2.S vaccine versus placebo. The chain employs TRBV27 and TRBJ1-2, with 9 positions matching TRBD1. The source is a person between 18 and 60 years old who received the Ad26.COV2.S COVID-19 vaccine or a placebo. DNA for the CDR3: TGTGCCAGCAGAACAGGGGGCACTAACTATGGCTACACCTTC. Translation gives CASRTGGTNYGYTF.